This TCR beta chain was documented in a study of cytomegalovirus exposure and HLA in healthy donors. The PCR had 60 Vbeta and 13 Jbeta primers. The protocol was immunoSEQ multiplex PCR, while the TCRdb copy is restricted to in-frame clones and leaves out a portion. The sample lists nearly 110,000 clones; less than 85% were seen once. CDR3 length: 13 residues. CDR1 and CDR2 (germline): GTSNPN, SVGIG (reference sequence). Findings and limits, study-wide: Other equally common chains were less clonally expanded than HLA-associated TCR beta chains, a later analysis showed.

On this clone itself: The antigen is unknown.

This sequence originates from a man aged 55 to 70 in good health and CMV-seronegative. The gene calls are TRBV30 and TRBJ1-3; 9 bases match TRBD1. Sequencing was performed on PBMCs. The CDR3: CAVTRDRANTIYF. The CDR3 DNA reads as TGTGCAGTCACCCGGGACAGGGCGAACACCATATATTTT.